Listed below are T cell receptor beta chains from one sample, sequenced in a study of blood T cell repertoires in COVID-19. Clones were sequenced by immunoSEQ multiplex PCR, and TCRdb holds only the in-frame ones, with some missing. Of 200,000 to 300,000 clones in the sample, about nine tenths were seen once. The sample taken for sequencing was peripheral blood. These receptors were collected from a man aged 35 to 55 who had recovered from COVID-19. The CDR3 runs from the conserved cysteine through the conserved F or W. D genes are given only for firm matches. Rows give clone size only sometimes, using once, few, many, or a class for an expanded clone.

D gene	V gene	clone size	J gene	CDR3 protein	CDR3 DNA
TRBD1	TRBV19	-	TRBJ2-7	CASTTRVGQGIHEQYF	TGTGCCAGTACCACGCGGGTTGGACAGGGTATCCACGAGCAGTACTTC
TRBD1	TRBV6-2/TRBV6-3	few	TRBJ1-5	CASSSSLGQSGNQPQHF	TGTGCCAGCAGTTCTTCCTTGGGACAGAGCGGCAATCAGCCCCAGCATTTT
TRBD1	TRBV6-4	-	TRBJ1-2	CASRRDRGGYTF	TGTGCCAGCAGGCGGGACAGGGGCGGCTACACCTTC
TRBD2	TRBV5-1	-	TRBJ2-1	CASSQGLAGIYNEQFF	TGCGCCAGCAGCCAGGGACTAGCGGGGATATACAATGAGCAGTTCTTC
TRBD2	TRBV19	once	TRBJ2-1	CASSMTSASYNEQFF	TGTGCCAGTAGTATGACTAGCGCTTCCTACAATGAGCAGTTCTTC
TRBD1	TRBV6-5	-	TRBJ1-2	CASPTHRQGAGYTF	TGTGCCAGTCCTACCCACAGACAGGGAGCTGGCTACACCTTC
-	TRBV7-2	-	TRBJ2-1	CASSSRSRVARNGEQFF	TGTGCCAGCAGCTCAAGGAGCCGGGTCGCACGCAATGGTGAGCAGTTCTTC
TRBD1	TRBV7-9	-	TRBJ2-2	CASSLRTGWTGELFF	TGTGCCAGCAGCTTAAGGACAGGATGGACCGGGGAGCTGTTTTTT
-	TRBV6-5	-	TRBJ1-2	CASSRSGNYGYTF	TGTGCCAGCTCCCGGAGTGGTAACTATGGCTACACCTTC
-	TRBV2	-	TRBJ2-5	CASSDARAIQETQYF	TGTGCCAGCAGTGATGCGCGGGCCATCCAAGAGACCCAGTACTTC
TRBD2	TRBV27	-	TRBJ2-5	CASSPVTGGQETQYF	TGTGCCAGCAGTCCGGTCACGGGGGGGCAAGAGACCCAGTACTTC
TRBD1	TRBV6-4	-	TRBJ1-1	CASSRGTNTEAFF	TGTGCCAGCAGCAGGGGGACGAACACTGAAGCTTTCTTT
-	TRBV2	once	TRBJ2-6	CASSRSGANVLTF	TGTGCCAGCAGCCGCTCTGGGGCCAACGTCCTGACTTTC
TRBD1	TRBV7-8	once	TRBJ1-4	CASSPGQGWGANEKLFF	TGTGCCAGCAGCCCCGGACAGGGATGGGGAGCTAATGAAAAACTGTTTTTT
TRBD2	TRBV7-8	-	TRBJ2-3	CASSWRPGLSLTDTQYF	TGTGCCAGCAGCTGGCGACCGGGACTATCTTTGACAGATACGCAGTATTTT
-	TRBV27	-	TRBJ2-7	CASRQGGEQYF	TGTGCCAGCAGGCAGGGGGGCGAGCAGTACTTC
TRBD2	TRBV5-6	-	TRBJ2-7	CASSLSLAGGLGNEQYF	TGTGCCAGCAGCTTGTCGCTAGCGGGGGGCCTCGGGAACGAGCAGTACTTC
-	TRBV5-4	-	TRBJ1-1	CASSLEELGSNTEAFF	TGTGCCAGCAGCTTGGAGGAGTTAGGGAGTAACACTGAAGCTTTCTTT
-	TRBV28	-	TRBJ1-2	CASSYGQFPNYGYTF	TGTGCCAGCAGCTACGGACAGTTCCCAAACTATGGCTACACCTTC
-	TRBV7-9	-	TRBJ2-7	CASSPNAYEQYF	TGTGCCAGCAGCCCTAACGCCTACGAGCAGTACTTC